These 15 T cell receptor beta chains were sequenced from one sample in a study of T cell repertoires in aging, cancer and after chemotherapy. A mixed TRB-A/B primer pool amplified rearranged TRB by multiplex touch-down PCR. TCRdb re-called the multiplex PCR reads with MiXCR, one entry per CDR3 protein. There are about 5,300 distinct CDR3 sequences in the sample; around a quarter occur only once, and 31% lies in the top ten. Amplification of TCR beta used genomic DNA extracted from peripheral blood. Material: blood. The source of these receptors is a human donor with a solid tumor.

This clonotype rates as medium-sized (0.01 to 0.1%). The chain is built from TRBV7-6 and TRBJ2-5, with TRBD1 matching over 7 bases. Germline assignment: CDR1 SGHVS and CDR2 FNYEAQ. This CDR3 spans 15 amino acids. V lost 5 bases to trimming and J lost 2 bases; unmatched junction nucleotides: 8. CDR3 sequence reads: CASSPRTGQQETQYF. DNA of the CDR3: TGTGCCAGCAGCCCACGGACAGGCCAGCAAGAGACCCAGTACTTC.

By frequency in the sample, this clonotype is medium-sized. This chain joins TRBV18 and TRBJ2-5, with 8 bases identical to TRBD1. CDR3 length equals 17 residues. Germline V gene data show CDR1 as KGHSH and CDR2 as LQKENI. V was clipped by 4 bases and J by 4 bases; unmatched bases: 14. The CDR3 is CASSLTDRDPRGETQYF. The CDR3 nucleotides read TGTGCCAGCTCACTTACGGACAGGGACCCTCGGGGAGAGACCCAGTACTTC.

This clonotype is medium-sized within its sample. This chain joins TRBV29-1 and TRBJ2-1; D may be TRBD1 or TRBD2 (5 bases each). Germline loops: CDR1 SQVTM, CDR2 ANQGSEA. The CDR3 loop spans 14 amino acids. The V gene lost 5 bases and the J gene lost 8 bases, with 19 bases spanning the gap. For the CDR3, the DNA is TGCAGCGTTTCTCCGGCCCCGAGGGGCGATGAGCAGTTCTTC. It codes for CSVSPAPRGDEQFF.

By share, this clonotype counts as medium-sized (0.01 to 0.1%). The chain uses TRBV18 and TRBJ1-5; D not certain. The V and J ends lost 2 bases and 6 bases respectively, with 8 bases between them. The CDR3 contains 13 residues. Germline assignment: CDR1 KGHSH and CDR2 LQKENI. CDR3: CASSPGQLQPQHF. Written as DNA, the CDR3 is TGTGCCAGCTCACCAGGGCAGCTTCAGCCCCAGCATTTT.

This clonotype qualifies as medium-sized. The CDR3 DNA reads as TGCAGCGTTGGAGACTTAGGAAGCTCCTACGAGCAGTACTTC. Translating gives CSVGDLGSSYEQYF. This chain connects TRBV29-1 to TRBJ2-7; D is ambiguous. Per the germline V gene, CDR1 is SQVTM and CDR2 is ANQGSEA. Trimming pared 4 bases from V and 0 bases from J, leaving 13 bases between. The CDR3 spans 14 residues.

This clonotype ranks as medium-sized. This chain uses TRBV29-1 with TRBJ2-1; TRBD2 agrees at 10 bases. The CDR3 extends over 14 amino acids. Germline loops: CDR1 SQVTM, CDR2 ANQGSEA. Trimming at V came to 5 bases and at J to 8 bases, leaving 9 bases not matched to a gene. The CDR3 sequence: CSVQGLAATHEQFF. The DNA for the CDR3 is TGCAGCGTTCAAGGACTAGCGGCTACACATGAGCAGTTCTTC.

This clonotype is medium-sized in the sample. V is TRBV5-5 and J is TRBJ1-5; 7 nucleotides align to TRBD1. This CDR3 is 15 amino acids long. CDR1 SGHKS and CDR2 YYEKEE come from the germline V gene (reference sequence). Losses at the gene ends were 0 bases for V and 5 bases for J; bases not matched to a gene: 5. The CDR3 DNA follows: TGTGCCAGCAGCTTGGGGAACAGGGGATATCAGCCCCAGCATTTT. This encodes CASSLGNRGYQPQHF. Supplemented by reference TRBV5-5 and TRBJ1-5, the full variable domain reads DAGVTQSPTHLIKTRGQQVTLRCSPISGHKSVSWYQQVLGQGPQFIFQYYEKEERGRGNFPDRFSARQFPNYSSELNVNALLLGDSALYLCASSLGNRGYQPQHFGDGTRLSIL.

The rearrangement joins TRBV12-3 or TRBV12-4 to TRBJ2-7; D not certain. The CDR3 spans 16 residues. Trimming shortened V by 3 bases and J by 3 bases, and 18 bases separated the two germline ends. The CDR3 DNA sequence: TGTGCCAGCAGTTTCTCCCCGGGCCTCGGGCGCTACGAGCAGTACTTC. Amino acids: CASSFSPGLGRYEQYF.

In its sample, this clonotype is large (0.1 to 1%). The chain links TRBV21-1 to TRBJ2-1; no DNA check was done on the table's D call, TRBD1. TRBV21-1 is a pseudogene segment. The CDR3 consists of 16 residues. CDR3 residues: CASSRYRDPIWNEQFF. CDR3 sequence (DNA): TGTGCCAGCAGCAGGTACCGGGACCCAATATGGAATGAGCAGTTCTTC.

The rearrangement joins TRBV27 to TRBJ1-1; D gene unclear. Germline-derived CDR1 and CDR2 are MNHEY and SMNVEV (reference sequence). With 8 bases removed from V and 11 bases from J, the gap between germline ends came to 21 bases. The CDR3 is 13 amino acids. In nucleotides, the CDR3 is TGTGCCAGCGACCGGGCCCCTCCCTCGGGTGCTTTCTTT. This gives the protein CASDRAPPSGAFF.

Note on this clonotype: In this CDR3 the conserved last residue, phenylalanine or tryptophan, is missing, so a read error is likely. The V and J genes are TRBV24-1 and TRBJ2-3; 8 bases are a match to TRBD1. V gave up 3 bases and J gave up 3 bases; unmatched junction bases: 4. From germline, CDR1 is KGHDR and CDR2 SFDVKD. The CDR3 contains 15 residues. The CDR3 sequence: CATSDPRQGTDTQYS. The CDR3 nucleotides are TGTGCCACCAGTGATCCCCGACAGGGGACAGATACGCAGTATTCT.

This clonotype qualifies as medium-sized. The chain carries TRBV6-6 and TRBJ2-3; 7 nucleotides line up with TRBD1. Germline CDR1 MNHNY, CDR2 SVGAGI (reference sequence). This CDR3 has 18 amino acids. The V gene end was trimmed by 5 bases and the J gene end by 2 bases; junction bases not matched to a gene: 16. The CDR3 region has the DNA TGTGCCAGCAGTGACCGTTGGTACAGGGACAGAATCACAGATACGCAGTATTTT. It yields the protein CASSDRWYRDRITDTQYF.

V usage is TRBV10-3 and J usage is TRBJ2-1; TRBD2 aligns across 8 bases. CDR3 size: 14 residues. Germline V gene sequence: CDR1 ENHRY, CDR2 SYGVKD. J gave up 5 bases and V 2 bases, and 2 bases lay outside the gene matches. CDR3 in amino acids: CAISEISGDNEQFF. For the CDR3, the DNA is TGTGCCATCAGTGAGATTAGCGGGGACAATGAGCAGTTCTTC.

This clonotype was seen a few times. J is TRBJ1-1 and V is TRBV7-2; a weak D match, TRBD1 (5 bases). Germline loops: CDR1 SGHTA, CDR2 FQGNSA. V was pared by 4 bases and J by 10 bases, with 16 bases between. The CDR3 is 13 residues long. CDR3 nucleotide sequence: TGTGCCAGCAGCTATGACAGTTGGTTGGGAGCTTTCTTT. Translated: CASSYDSWLGAFF.

Notes on this clonotype: Germline and junction disagree at one end, which may indicate a read error. CDR3 region: CASSQDRSGNYEQYF. In nucleotides, the CDR3 is TGCGCCAGCAGCCAGGACAGGAGCGGTAACTACGAGCAGTACTTC. The gene calls are TRBV4-2 and TRBJ2-7, with 7 bases aligning to TRBD1. The CDR3 loop spans 15 amino acids. The germline V gene encodes CDR1 LGHNA and CDR2 YNFKEQ.